The T cell receptor beta chain described here comes from a study of cytomegalovirus exposure and HLA in healthy donors. Study-wide background: Assignment to the Caucasian-associated ancestry cluster applied to around four fifths of the approximately 420 genotyped donors. The study, taken as a whole, reports: The investigators catalogued under 200 TCR beta chains as cytomegalovirus-associated.

The PCR was carried out with 60 Vbeta primers and 13 Jbeta primers. The protocol was immunoSEQ multiplex PCR, while the TCRdb copy is restricted to in-frame clones and leaves out a portion. The table records about 140,000 clones, around 78% of them present only once. The germline gives CDR1 SEHNR, CDR2 FQNEAQ (reference sequence). This CDR3 has 16 amino acids. As regards this clone: The antigen remains unidentified. At one of its ends the junction is not consistent with the germline gene, which may arise from a read error.

Sequencing was carried out using PBMCs. The chain carries TRBV7-9 and TRBJ1-4; TRBD1 aligns across 10 bases. The receptor's source is a woman between 18 and 29 years old in good health and CMV-seropositive. CDR3 nucleotides: TGTTCCAGCAGCTTTTGGACAGGGGGTGTTAGTGAAAAACTGTTTTTT. Its protein is CSSSFWTGGVSEKLFF.